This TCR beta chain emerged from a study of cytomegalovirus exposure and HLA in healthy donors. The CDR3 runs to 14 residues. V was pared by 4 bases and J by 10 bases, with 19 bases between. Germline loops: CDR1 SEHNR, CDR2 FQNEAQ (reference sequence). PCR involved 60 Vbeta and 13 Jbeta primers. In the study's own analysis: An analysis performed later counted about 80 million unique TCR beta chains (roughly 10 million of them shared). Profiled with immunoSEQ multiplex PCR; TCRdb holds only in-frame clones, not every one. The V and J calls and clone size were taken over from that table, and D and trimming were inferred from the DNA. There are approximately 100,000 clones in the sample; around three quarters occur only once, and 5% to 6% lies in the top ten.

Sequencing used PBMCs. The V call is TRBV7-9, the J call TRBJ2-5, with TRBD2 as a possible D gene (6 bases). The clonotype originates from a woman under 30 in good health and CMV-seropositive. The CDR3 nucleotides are TGTGCCAGCAGCTCATCCTCCTGGGACTTTTTCCAGTACTTC. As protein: CASSSSSWDFFQYF. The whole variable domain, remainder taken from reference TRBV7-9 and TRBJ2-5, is DTGVSQNPRHKITKRGQNVTFRCDPISEHNRLYWYRQTLGQGPEFLTYFQNEAQLEKSRLLSDRFSAERPKGSFSTLEIQRTEQGDSAMYLCASSSSSWDFFQYFGPGTRLLVL.